Listed here are 32 T cell receptor beta chains from one sample, sequenced in a study of memory CD4+ T cells and cytomegalovirus serostatus (dated by TCRdb to 2018 to 2020). To prepare the library, the immunoSEQ multiplex PCR assay was applied. TCRdb holds this immuneACCESS table with in-frame rearrangements only. Some clones are missing; in checked studies, unresolved V genes explain under half, and the rest has no known cause. This sample lists tens of thousands of clones; roughly 80% were detected once. Clones ranked in the top ten supply 0.88% of the sample. Single viable CD3+CD4+CD8-CD45RO+ cells were sorted as memory CD4+ T cells on a FACSAria II. Source material: memory CD4+ T cells from blood. The receptors derive from an adult in good health and CMV-seronegative.

This chain joins TRBV7-9 and TRBJ2-3; 7 nucleotides match TRBD1. Germline assignment: CDR1 SEHNR and CDR2 FQNEAQ (reference sequence). The CDR3 is 17 amino acids. J was trimmed by 4 bases and V by 5 bases; bases with no gene match: 15. CDR3 amino acids: CASSDRRRQGVSDTQYF. The CDR3 bases are TGTGCCAGCAGCGATCGAAGAAGACAGGGAGTATCAGATACGCAGTATTTT.

This clone was observed a few times. The chain recombines TRBV28 with TRBJ2-7; a possible D gene is TRBD1 (5 bases). The CDR3 totals 12 residues. The germline V gene has CDR1 MDHEN and CDR2 SYDVKM. V was trimmed by 6 bases and J by 2 bases, leaving 8 bases between them. The CDR3 here is CASRQDPYEQYF. The CDR3 bases are TGTGCCAGCAGACAGGACCCCTACGAGCAGTACTTC.

The chain links TRBV11-3 to TRBJ2-7; D gene ambiguous. Per the germline V gene, CDR1 is SGHNT and CDR2 is YENEEA. The germline V and J ends were trimmed by 5 bases and 6 bases, with 14 bases remaining between them. This CDR3 is built from 13 residues. CDR3 sequence reads: CASSLNWVGEQYF. The CDR3 DNA reads TGTGCCAGCAGCCTCAACTGGGTCGGCGAGCAGTACTTC.

The gene calls are TRBV30 and TRBJ1-5; D is possibly TRBD1 (6 bases). V shed 1 base and J shed 6 bases, with 10 bases lying between them. The CDR3 has 13 amino acids. Germline assignment: CDR1 GTSNPN and CDR2 SVGIG (reference sequence). The CDR3 reads CAWSEQGSQPQHF. CDR3 DNA sequence: TGTGCCTGGAGTGAACAGGGTAGTCAGCCCCAGCATTTT. Looking up the rest from reference TRBV30 and TRBJ1-5 gives the full variable domain: SQTIHQWPATLVQPVGSPLSLECTVEGTSNPNLYWYRQAAGRGLQLLFYSVGIGQISSEVPQNLSASRPQDRQFILSSKKLLLSDSGFYLCAWSEQGSQPQHFGDGTRLSIL.

The chain links TRBV7-9 to TRBJ2-5; D may be TRBD1 (6 bases). Trimming pared 2 bases from V and 5 bases from J, leaving 15 bases between. Germline lookup yields CDR1 SEHNR and CDR2 FQNEAQ (reference sequence). This CDR3 region has 15 residues. Written as DNA, the CDR3 is TGTGCCAGCAGCTTATCAGGGGAGTCCTGGGAGACCCAGTACTTC. Amino acids: CASSLSGESWETQYF.

The chain has TRBV7-2 and TRBJ1-5, with TRBD1 matching 8 bases. CDR3 length equals 14 residues. Germline-derived CDR1 and CDR2 are SGHTA and FQGNSA. J was trimmed by 8 bases and V by 5 bases; bases with no gene match: 8. CDR3 sequence (DNA): TGTGCCAGCAGCCCCAGGACAGGGCAGGAGCCCCAGCATTTT. Translated: CASSPRTGQEPQHF.

This clone was picked up one time. The genes are TRBV5-6 and TRBJ1-2, with a possible D match to TRBD1 (5 bases). The V and J ends lost 4 bases and 8 bases respectively, with 12 bases between them. CDR3 length: 12 amino acids. Germline CDR1 reads SGHDT; CDR2 reads YYEEEE. The CDR3 coding sequence is TGTGCCAGCAGCCTGGACAAGTGGGGCTACACCTTC. Its protein product is CASSLDKWGYTF.

This chain connects TRBV14 to TRBJ2-7; TRBD2 agrees at 9 bases. The V and J ends lost 1 base and 7 bases, in that order; junction bases with no gene match: 8. The CDR3 loop spans 15 amino acids. Looked up from germline, CDR1 is SGHDN and CDR2 is FVKESK. The CDR3 DNA is TGTGCCAGCAGCCAAGGTTGGACTAGCGTTTGGGAGCAGTACTTC. The encoded protein is CASSQGWTSVWEQYF.

The chain joins TRBV2 to TRBJ1-5, with 8 bases lining up with TRBD1. The germline gives CDR1 SNHLY, CDR2 FYNNEI. Trimming took 2 bases from V and 2 from J; bases not matched to a gene: 5. The CDR3 runs 16 residues. As DNA, the CDR3 is TGTGCCAGCAGTGAATCAGGGGGCGCAGGCAATCAGCCCCAGCATTTT. This sequence encodes CASSESGGAGNQPQHF.

In DNA form, the CDR3 reads TGTGCCAGCAGCTTGGGACAGGGCAGTCTGCGTAATCAGCCCCAGCATTTT. This gives the protein CASSLGQGSLRNQPQHF. This chain connects TRBV5-8 to TRBJ1-5; TRBD1 matches at 7 bases. The CDR3 covers 17 residues. Germline V gene lookup returns CDR1 SGHTS and CDR2 YDEGEE. V gave up 0 bases and J gave up 4 bases; unmatched junction bases: 10.

The V and J genes are TRBV10-2 and TRBJ1-5; no reliable D call. Germline V gives CDR1 WSHSY, CDR2 SAAADI. The V and J ends lost 5 bases and 6 bases respectively, with 17 bases between them. The CDR3 spans 15 residues. CDR3 region: CASSPREVAAQPQHF. For the CDR3, the DNA is TGCGCCAGCAGTCCGAGGGAGGTCGCGGCTCAGCCCCAGCATTTT.

This chain uses TRBV5-6 with TRBJ2-4, with a possible D match to TRBD2 (6 bases). The CDR3 length is 14 residues. Trimming cost V 6 bases and J 3 bases, with 13 bases left between them. Germline values: CDR1 SGHDT, CDR2 YYEEEE. The CDR3 region is CASNRGEVKNIQYF. The CDR3, as DNA: TGTGCCAGCAACCGTGGGGAGGTCAAAAACATTCAGTACTTC.

The chain uses TRBV7-3 and TRBJ2-1; 10 positions match TRBD1. Looked up from germline, CDR1 is SGHTA and CDR2 is FQGTGA. This CDR3 region has 16 residues. V dropped 1 base and J dropped 4; count of bases not matched to a gene: 4. The CDR3 is CASSLIPGQGYNEQFF. The CDR3 DNA follows: TGTGCCAGCAGCTTAATCCCGGGACAGGGGTACAATGAGCAGTTCTTC.

This clone was seen more than once but under ten times. The chain is built from TRBV11-2 and TRBJ1-1; 9 nucleotides match TRBD1. Germline lookup yields CDR1 SGHAT and CDR2 FQNNGV. This CDR3 comprises 14 residues. Trimming took 4 bases from V and 8 from J; bases not matched to a gene: 8. The DNA of the CDR3 is TGTGCCAGCAGCTCAGTCGGGACAGGGTTCGAAGCTTTCTTT. Residues: CASSSVGTGFEAFF. The full variable domain, rest sourced from reference TRBV11-2 and TRBJ1-1, is EAGVAQSPRYKIIEKRQSVAFWCNPISGHATLYWYQQILGQGPKLLIQFQNNGVVDDSQLPKDRFSAERLKGVDSTLKIQPAKLEDSAVYLCASSSVGTGFEAFFGQGTRLTVV.

This clone showed up just once. The chain employs TRBV18 and TRBJ1-1; weak D call: TRBD1 (5 bases). V was shortened by 0 bases and J by 6 bases, with 17 bases between the two germline ends. This CDR3 is built from 16 residues. Germline CDR1 and CDR2: KGHSH and LQKENI. CDR3 protein: CASSPPDTGRRAEAFF. For the CDR3, the DNA is TGTGCCAGCTCACCACCGGACACGGGGAGAAGGGCTGAAGCTTTCTTT. The full variable domain, rest sourced from reference TRBV18 and TRBJ1-1, is NAGVMQNPRHLVRRRGQEARLRCSPMKGHSHVYWYRQLPEEGLKFMVYLQKENIIDESGMPKERFSAEFPKEGPSILRIQQVVRGDSAAYFCASSPPDTGRRAEAFFGQGTRLTVV.

The chain recombines TRBV10-3 with TRBJ1-3; D ambiguous. This CDR3 contains 15 residues. V was shortened by 7 bases and J by 2 bases, with 15 bases between the two germline ends. Germline V gene lookup returns CDR1 ENHRY and CDR2 SYGVKD. The CDR3 reads CAITLDVTPGNTIYF. CDR3 nucleotide sequence: TGTGCCATCACTTTGGACGTTACACCTGGAAACACCATATATTTT.

V and J are TRBV6-1 and TRBJ1-3; a weak D match, TRBD1 (5 bases). Germline CDR1 MNHNS, CDR2 SASEGT. This CDR3 is built from 15 residues. V was trimmed by 4 bases and J by 4 bases, leaving 14 bases between them. This CDR3 is CASSGTGGMGNTIYF. CDR3 bases: TGTGCCAGCAGTGGTACGGGGGGAATGGGAAACACCATATATTTT.

The CDR3: CSVDRTAQETQYF. CDR3 in DNA: TGCAGCGTTGACAGGACAGCACAAGAGACCCAGTACTTC. The rearrangement uses TRBV29-1 and TRBJ2-5; tentative D call: TRBD1 (6 bases). Trimming removed 3 bases at V and 2 bases at J, with 10 bases between. Germline CDR1 reads SQVTM; CDR2 reads ANQGSEA. There are 13 residues in the CDR3.

V usage is TRBV7-9 and J usage is TRBJ2-1; D gene ambiguous. From germline, CDR1 is SEHNR and CDR2 FQNEAQ (reference sequence). Trimming took 5 bases from V and 5 from J, leaving 25 bases between them. This CDR3 comprises 18 residues. This chain's CDR3 is CASSDRMTPGNPNNEQFF. DNA of the CDR3: TGTGCCAGCAGCGACCGGATGACCCCAGGAAACCCAAACAATGAGCAGTTCTTC. Variable domain in full (rest from reference TRBV7-9 and TRBJ2-1): DTGVSQNPRHKITKRGQNVTFRCDPISEHNRLYWYRQTLGQGPEFLTYFQNEAQLEKSRLLSDRFSAERPKGSFSTLEIQRTEQGDSAMYLCASSDRMTPGNPNNEQFFGPGTRLTVL.

V usage is TRBV28 and J usage is TRBJ2-7; the D gene could be TRBD1 or TRBD2 (5 bases each). Trimming took off 4 bases at V and 1 base at J, with 23 bases between the two ends. The length of the CDR3 is 18 residues. CDR1 is MDHEN, CDR2 SYDVKM, per germline. The CDR3 spells CASSYNNVGTVNSYEQYF. DNA for the CDR3: TGTGCCAGCAGTTATAACAACGTCGGGACGGTAAATTCCTACGAGCAGTACTTC.

The chain combines TRBV7-3 with TRBJ2-6; weak D call: TRBD2 (5 bases). This CDR3 has 13 amino acids. From germline, CDR1 is SGHTA and CDR2 FQGTGA. Trimming took off 8 bases at V and 2 bases at J, with 7 bases between the two ends. The CDR3 loop reads CASRGAGANVLTF. The CDR3 nucleotides read TGTGCCAGCCGGGGAGCTGGGGCCAACGTCCTGACTTTC.

V is TRBV5-1 and J is TRBJ1-2, with a tentative D call TRBD1 (6 bases). V lost 4 bases and J 4 bases, leaving 11 bases between the germline ends. CDR1 and CDR2 from the germline V gene are SGHRS and YFSETQ. The CDR3 covers 13 residues. This CDR3 reads CASSTGQPYGYTF. Here the CDR3 DNA reads TGCGCCAGCAGCACTGGACAGCCCTATGGCTACACCTTC.

V usage is TRBV2 and J usage is TRBJ1-2; possibly TRBD1 for D (6 bases). The CDR3 is made up of 12 amino acids. Germline V gene data show CDR1 as SNHLY and CDR2 as FYNNEI. V was cut by 2 bases and J by 5 bases, with 6 bases left in between. In nucleotides, the CDR3 is TGTGCCAGCAGTGAAAGGGGGTATGGCTACACCTTC. As protein: CASSERGYGYTF.

This chain connects TRBV6-1 to TRBJ1-2, with unresolved D. Trimming removed 4 bases at V and 8 bases at J, with 20 bases between. This CDR3 has 15 residues. The V gene's germline CDR1 is MNHNS and CDR2 SASEGT. CDR3 residues: CASSGQVGWGDGYTF. The DNA of the CDR3 is TGTGCCAGCAGTGGACAAGTCGGGTGGGGAGACGGCTACACCTTC.

This chain connects TRBV18 to TRBJ2-7; 9 bases fit TRBD1. With 6 bases clipped from V and 6 bases from J, the junction kept 6 bases outside the gene matches. The CDR3 consists of 13 residues. Germline CDR1 KGHSH, CDR2 LQKENI. Here the CDR3 reads CASSRDRASEQYF. The CDR3 DNA follows: TGTGCCAGCTCGCGGGACAGGGCCTCCGAGCAGTACTTC.

This chain connects TRBV6-6 to TRBJ2-7, with TRBD2 matching 13 bases. Trimming at V came to 3 bases and at J to 7 bases, leaving 6 bases not matched to a gene. In germline, CDR1 is MNHNY, CDR2 SVGAGI (reference sequence). This CDR3 comprises 15 residues. The CDR3 sequence: CASSYRTSGSQEQYF. The DNA for the CDR3 is TGTGCCAGCAGTTATCGGACTAGCGGGAGCCAAGAGCAGTACTTC.

A single count supports this clone. V gene TRBV5-1 combines with J gene TRBJ2-3; perhaps D is TRBD1 or TRBD2 (5 bases each). The germline V gene encodes CDR1 SGHRS and CDR2 YFSETQ. There are 14 residues in the CDR3. Trimming pared 2 bases from V and 2 bases from J, leaving 9 bases between. The CDR3 here is CASSLGEITDTQYF. For the CDR3, the DNA is TGCGCCAGCAGCTTAGGGGAGATCACAGATACGCAGTATTTT.

The chain combines TRBV5-6 with TRBJ2-6; no reliable D call. This CDR3 has 14 amino acids. The ends were cut back, 3 bases at V and 0 bases at J, with 4 bases in the middle. CDR1 is SGHDT, CDR2 YYEEEE, per germline. The CDR3 sequence is CASSWGSGANVLTF. CDR3 in DNA: TGTGCCAGCAGCTGGGGCTCTGGGGCCAACGTCCTGACTTTC.

The CDR3 sequence: CASSPGGGYQYEQYF. The CDR3 region has the DNA TGTGCCAGCAGTCCCGGAGGGGGGTATCAATACGAGCAGTACTTC. V usage is TRBV27 and J usage is TRBJ2-7, with D perhaps given as TRBD1 or TRBD2 (6 bases each). Germline CDR1 is MNHEY and CDR2 is SMNVEV (reference sequence). Trimming took off 5 bases at V and 4 bases at J, with 18 bases between the two ends. The CDR3 is 15 amino acids.

The rearrangement joins TRBV7-9 to TRBJ2-1, with 10 bases fitting TRBD2. The CDR3 spans 16 residues. The ends lost 5 bases at V and 4 bases at J; junction bases unmatched: 8. Germline CDR1 SEHNR, CDR2 FQNEAQ (reference sequence). DNA of the CDR3: TGTGCCAGCAGCAACTTAGCGGGAGGTGAATACAATGAGCAGTTCTTC. Its translation: CASSNLAGGEYNEQFF.

The genes are TRBV10-1 and TRBJ2-3; TRBD2 might be the D (7 bases). The germline V gene encodes CDR1 WNHNN and CDR2 SYGVQD (reference sequence). This CDR3 comprises 14 residues. V was pared by 8 bases and J by 2 bases, with 14 bases between. CDR3 region: CASRGAGLTDTQYF. CDR3 sequence (DNA): TGCGCCAGCCGGGGGGCAGGCCTCACAGATACGCAGTATTTT.

The chain links TRBV19 to TRBJ1-1; D unresolved. The CDR3 spans 12 residues. Germline V gene sequence: CDR1 LNHDA, CDR2 SQIVND (reference sequence). V lost 3 bases and J lost 5, with 7 bases in between. The CDR3 protein is CASSMDRTEAFF. In DNA form, the CDR3 reads TGTGCCAGTAGTATGGATCGGACTGAAGCTTTCTTT.